This entry concerns a single T cell receptor beta chain. Each participant's cohort was designated according to participant-reported clinical history. The entry originates in a study of blood T cell repertoires in COVID-19. Study at large: The study drew acute and convalescent COVID-19 samples from the United States, Italy and Spain. The cDNA or gDNA used as material had been derived from T cells, B-cell-depleted T cells, or PBMCs.

Authors' processing steps: Amplifying reference gene primers gave estimates of nucleated cell counts. Produced via immunoSEQ multiplex PCR; TCRdb's table is partial and in-frame only. Clone size and V and J calls were adopted from that table, with D and trimming inferred from the DNA. The repertoire includes around 200,000 clones, approximately 91% of them detected once, and roughly 0.77% sits in the top ten. The source of this sequence is a woman under 30 who had recovered from COVID-19. Specimen: PBMCs or T cells enriched from blood (not recorded which).

CDR3 coding DNA: TGTGCCAGCAGCAATAGCGGGTGGGCCAAAAACATTCAGTACTTC. This sequence encodes CASSNSGWAKNIQYF. V gene TRBV7-8 combines with J gene TRBJ2-4; the match to TRBD2 covers 7 bases. The V gene's germline CDR1 is SGHVS and CDR2 FQNEAQ. With V trimmed by 5 bases and J by 1 base, 5 bases remained unmatched. The CDR3 totals 15 residues.